This T cell receptor beta chain was obtained from a study of identical twins. CDR3 size: 15 residues. Germline-derived CDR1 and CDR2 are MDHEN and SYDVKM. For this clonotype: Its antigen is as yet unknown.

Study results and caveats: Conclusions leaned on cross-sectional statistical analysis and did not track the same donors over time. The authors noted that invariant MAIT and iNKT cells could partly confound zero-insertion analyses. Out-of-frame beta sequences exhibited a weaker degree of excess twin sharing.

MiXCR, run by TCRdb on the 5' RACE reads, gives a single entry per CDR3 protein. The top ten hold approximately 0.25% of the sample, which has more than 1.5 million distinct CDR3 sequences, under 35% seen once. The sequence was collected from a newborn girl in good health. The chain carries TRBV28 and TRBJ2-7; TRBD1 matches at 9 bases. The J call is doubtful: the DNA matches TRBJ2-5 better. Sequenced sample: cord blood. CDR3 region: CASSPTSTGGKTQYF. In nucleotides, the CDR3 is TGTGCCAGCAGTCCGACGTCAACAGGGGGCAAGACCCAGTACTTC.